These 8 T cell receptor beta chains were all obtained from the same sample, sequenced in a study of blood T cell repertoires in COVID-19. Libraries were prepared by immunoSEQ multiplex PCR; TCRdb keeps only in-frame clonotypes and omits some of them. The table has around 63,000 clones, 84% seen once; the top ten hold about 16%. Sequenced sample: peripheral blood. The receptor set was obtained from a man aged 55 to 69 with COVID-19, enrolled during active disease.

The chain uses TRBV27 and TRBJ1-5; tentatively, D is TRBD1 (6 bases). This CDR3 has 14 amino acids. Looked up from germline, CDR1 is MNHEY and CDR2 is SMNVEV (reference sequence). The ends were cut back, 5 bases at V and 2 bases at J, with 10 bases in the middle. The CDR3 loop reads CASSNRVGNQPQHF. The CDR3 DNA is TGTGCCAGCAGTAACAGGGTGGGCAATCAGCCCCAGCATTTT.

This clone was detected only a few times. The chain uses TRBV11-2 and TRBJ2-3; D may be TRBD1 (6 bases). This CDR3 contains 15 residues. From germline, CDR1 is SGHAT and CDR2 FQNNGV. V was clipped by 6 bases and J by 1 base, with 14 bases between them. CDR3: CASSLGHLGTDTQYF. The CDR3 DNA reads as TGTGCCAGCAGTCTGGGACACCTCGGCACAGATACGCAGTATTTT.

This chain joins TRBV5-4 and TRBJ2-1; 13 bases line up with TRBD2. Germline values: CDR1 SGHNT, CDR2 YYREEE (reference sequence). CDR3 length: 15 residues. Germline trimming cut 4 bases from V and 7 bases from J; bases unmatched to any gene: 5. The CDR3 is CASSEGLAGWNEQFF. DNA of the CDR3: TGTGCCAGCAGCGAGGGACTAGCGGGGTGGAATGAGCAGTTCTTC.

V gene TRBV3-1 (or the pseudogene TRBV3-2) combines with J gene TRBJ2-2; D possibly corresponds to TRBD2 (7 bases). Germline CDR1 and CDR2: LGHDT and YNNKEL (reference sequence). The germline V and J ends were trimmed by 8 bases and 5 bases, with 18 bases remaining between them. This CDR3 has 15 amino acids. The CDR3 protein is CASSPWGRGTGELFF. CDR3 nucleotides: TGTGCCAGCTCCCCGTGGGGGCGGGGGACCGGGGAGCTGTTTTTT.

The genes are TRBV19 and TRBJ2-5; the D gene is possibly TRBD2 (6 bases). With 2 bases removed from V and 3 bases from J, the gap between germline ends came to 10 bases. The germline V gene encodes CDR1 LNHDA and CDR2 SQIVND (reference sequence). The CDR3 loop spans 14 amino acids. The CDR3 bases are TGTGCCAGTAGTATAAGTCTAGCGAAAGAGACCCAGTACTTC. It codes for CASSISLAKETQYF. The complete variable domain, with remaining parts taken from reference TRBV19 and TRBJ2-5, reads DGGITQSPKYLFRKEGQNVTLSCEQNLNHDAMYWYRQDPGQGLRLIYYSQIVNDFQKGDIAEGYSVSREKKESFPLTVTSAQKNPTAFYLCASSISLAKETQYFGPGTRLLVL.

The chain links TRBV7-9 to TRBJ1-4; 8 bases map to TRBD1. The V gene end was trimmed by 10 bases and the J gene end by 3 bases; junction bases not matched to a gene: 4. The length of the CDR3 is 13 residues. CDR1 and CDR2 (germline): SEHNR, FQNEAQ (reference sequence). CDR3 sequence (DNA): TGTGCCACCCCGGGACAGGCTAATGAAAAACTGTTTTTT. It yields the protein CATPGQANEKLFF. Full variable domain (missing parts from reference TRBV7-9 and TRBJ1-4): DTGVSQNPRHKITKRGQNVTFRCDPISEHNRLYWYRQTLGQGPEFLTYFQNEAQLEKSRLLSDRFSAERPKGSFSTLEIQRTEQGDSAMYLCATPGQANEKLFFGSGTQLSVL.

This rearrangement joins TRBV24-1 to TRBJ2-5; tentatively, D is TRBD2 (6 bases). V was pared by 4 bases and J by 2 bases, with 19 bases between. Germline V gene data show CDR1 as KGHDR and CDR2 as SFDVKD. This CDR3 region has 17 residues. The CDR3 region is CATSDTPGLLGQETQYF. CDR3 DNA: TGTGCCACCAGTGACACCCCGGGACTTTTGGGACAAGAGACCCAGTACTTC.

The chain joins TRBV7-3 to TRBJ2-1, with TRBD2 matching over 14 bases. Germline CDR1 and CDR2: SGHTA and FQGTGA. Trimming at V came to 6 bases and at J to 9 bases, leaving 28 bases not matched to a gene. This CDR3 region has 22 residues. CDR3 DNA sequence: TGTGCCAGCAGAAAACGGGACACTTTACTGACTAGCGGGAGGGCCGTAGGCAGTGAGCAGTTCTTC. Translation: CASRKRDTLLTSGRAVGSEQFF.